A single sample gave rise to the 32 T cell receptor beta chains below, sequenced in a study of spatial heterogeneity in lung cancer. TCRdb called the 5' RACE reads again in MiXCR, with one record for every CDR3 protein. The top ten hold 20% to 25% of the sample, which has approximately 110,000 distinct CDR3 sequences, 10% to 13% seen once. The time point here: blood at routine non-recurrence follow-up after resection. This sample comprised PBMCs, obtained at follow-up. The receptors originated from a female donor with early-stage non-small cell lung cancer.

This clonotype was seen ten or more times. This chain joins TRBV12-3 or TRBV12-4 and TRBJ1-1; 9 bases line up with TRBD1. V shed 7 bases and J 5 bases; nucleotides not matched to a gene: 17. This CDR3 region has 17 residues. CDR3 coding DNA: TGTGCCAGCACTATGGCCGGGACAGGGCCAGGAGGGACTGAAGCTTTCTTT. It translates to CASTMAGTGPGGTEAFF.

The chain recombines TRBV12-5 with TRBJ2-3; possible D gene TRBD1, 6 bases. V lost 5 bases and J lost 0, with 9 bases in between. There are 14 residues in the CDR3. Germline values: CDR1 LGHNT, CDR2 FRNRAP. The DNA for the CDR3 is TGTGCTAGTGGTGAAGGACAGAGCACAGATACGCAGTATTTT. It codes for CASGEGQSTDTQYF.

This clonotype was seen only a few times. The V call is TRBV6-6, the J call TRBJ1-6, with 7 bases lining up with TRBD1. Unmatched junction bases numbered 3, after V lost 0 bases and J lost 7 bases. The CDR3 loop spans 15 amino acids. CDR1 and CDR2 (germline): MNHNY, SVGAGI (reference sequence). The CDR3 region has the DNA TGTGCCAGCAGTTACTCAGGGGGCGTGAATTCACCCCTCCACTTT. Protein: CASSYSGGVNSPLHF.

In its sample, this clonotype was seen many times. The rearrangement joins TRBV11-2 to TRBJ1-1; no firm D call. V was trimmed by 5 bases and J by 4 bases, leaving 14 bases between them. The germline CDR1 and CDR2 sequences are SGHAT and FQNNGV. This CDR3 has 14 amino acids. CDR3 region: CASSPSLRTTEAFF. The CDR3 DNA is TGTGCCAGCAGCCCGTCTCTGAGGACCACTGAAGCTTTCTTT. The full variable domain, with the rest looked up from reference TRBV11-2 and TRBJ1-1, is EAGVAQSPRYKIIEKRQSVAFWCNPISGHATLYWYQQILGQGPKLLIQFQNNGVVDDSQLPKDRFSAERLKGVDSTLKIQPAKLEDSAVYLCASSPSLRTTEAFFGQGTRLTVV.

This chain joins TRBV6-5 and TRBJ2-3, with D perhaps matching TRBD2 (6 bases). Germline V gives CDR1 MNHEY, CDR2 SVGAGI. CDR3 size: 14 residues. Trimming took off 6 bases at V and 1 base at J, with 11 bases between the two ends. As DNA, the CDR3 is TGTGCCAGCAGAACGGAGGGAGGCACAGATACGCAGTATTTT. This gives the protein CASRTEGGTDTQYF.

This clonotype has at least ten counts. This chain connects TRBV7-3 to TRBJ2-7; no definite D call. Per the germline V gene, CDR1 is SGHTA and CDR2 is FQGTGA. V was clipped by 5 bases and J by 2 bases, with 10 bases between them. CDR3 length: 13 residues. This chain's CDR3 is CASSPNPPYEQYF. CDR3 DNA: TGTGCCAGCAGCCCCAATCCCCCCTACGAGCAGTACTTC.

This chain joins TRBV6-2 or TRBV6-3 and TRBJ2-2, with no clear D. Trimming pared 1 base from V and 5 bases from J, leaving 5 bases between. Germline CDR1 MNHEY, CDR2 SVGEGT. The CDR3 loop spans 13 amino acids. The CDR3 coding sequence is TGTGCCAGCAGTTACTTCAAGACCGGGGAGCTGTTTTTT. It is translated as CASSYFKTGELFF.

This clonotype appeared many times. The V call is TRBV7-9, the J call TRBJ2-3, with D possibly matching TRBD1 (5 bases). Looked up from germline, CDR1 is SEHNR and CDR2 is FQNEAQ (reference sequence). V lost 1 base and J 2 bases, leaving 10 bases between the germline ends. The CDR3 consists of 15 residues. This chain's CDR3 is CASSLGTPYTDTQYF. As DNA, the CDR3 is TGTGCCAGCAGCTTAGGGACACCCTACACAGATACGCAGTATTTT.

In the case of this clonotype: A read error may be the cause here, since a much bigger clone is one base away. The CDR3 protein is CASGLNSGSMFF. The CDR3 bases are TGTGCCAGCGGCTTAAATAGCGGGAGTATGTTCTTC. This chain uses TRBV7-3 with TRBJ2-1; TRBD2 matches at 9 bases. Germline V gene lookup returns CDR1 SGHTA and CDR2 FQGTGA. This CDR3 comprises 12 residues.

This clonotype was recorded a few times. This chain links TRBV20-1 with TRBJ1-4; 8 bases are a match to TRBD1. There are 15 residues in the CDR3. J gave up 5 bases and V 0 bases, and 5 bases lay outside the gene matches. Germline values: CDR1 DFQATT, CDR2 SNEGSKA (reference sequence). CDR3 in amino acids: CSARDRTGPNEKLFF. In nucleotides, the CDR3 is TGCAGTGCTAGAGATCGGACAGGGCCGAATGAAAAACTGTTTTTT.

In its sample, this clonotype was seen a few times. The rearrangement uses TRBV27 and TRBJ2-2, with 7 bases aligning to TRBD2. CDR3 length: 16 amino acids. Germline V gives CDR1 MNHEY, CDR2 SMNVEV (reference sequence). Trimming at V came to 7 bases and at J to 1 base, leaving 9 bases not matched to a gene. In nucleotides, the CDR3 is TGTGCCAGCACCTCGAAGGCTAGCGGGAACACCGGGGAGCTGTTTTTT. Its translation: CASTSKASGNTGELFF.

Comments on this clonotype: Without the conserved terminal phenylalanine or tryptophan, this CDR3 likely stems from a read error. The CDR3 bases are TGTGCCAGCACCCCCTTCCATAGCGGGAGTTACAATGAGCAGTTCTAC. Amino acid sequence: CASTPFHSGSYNEQFY. The V and J genes are TRBV28 and TRBJ2-1; 9 bases line up with TRBD2. Germline V gene lookup returns CDR1 MDHEN and CDR2 SYDVKM. The CDR3 spans 16 residues. V lost 7 bases and J lost 4; bases outside the gene matches: 11.

The rearrangement links TRBV7-8 to TRBJ1-4; tentatively, D is TRBD1 (5 bases). This CDR3 region has 14 residues. Trimming took 5 bases from V and 5 from J, leaving 12 bases between them. Germline-derived CDR1 and CDR2 are SGHVS and FQNEAQ. CDR3 amino acids: CASSRGRTNEKLFF. DNA of the CDR3: TGTGCCAGCAGCCGGGGACGGACAAATGAAAAACTGTTTTTT.

The J gene is TRBJ2-1, the V gene TRBV20-1; D is perhaps TRBD2 (5 bases). V lost 3 bases and J lost 0, with 12 bases in between. There are 15 residues in the CDR3. The germline gives CDR1 DFQATT, CDR2 SNEGSKA (reference sequence). CDR3 nucleotide sequence: TGCAGTGCTAGCCCCCCCGGGGACTCCTACAATGAGCAGTTCTTC. Its protein product is CSASPPGDSYNEQFF.

This chain links TRBV20-1 with TRBJ1-5, with TRBD1 matching over 7 bases. V lost 4 bases, J lost 6 bases, and 3 bases stayed unmatched. CDR1 is DFQATT and CDR2 is SNEGSKA in the germline V gene (reference sequence). The CDR3 totals 12 residues. CDR3 coding DNA: TGCAGTGCTATACAGGGGTTTCAGCCCCAGCATTTT. This translates into CSAIQGFQPQHF.

The J gene is TRBJ2-1, the V gene TRBV7-3; TRBD2 matches 8 bases. Looked up from germline, CDR1 is SGHTA and CDR2 is FQGTGA. Trimming took 4 bases from V and 8 from J; bases not matched to a gene: 10. The CDR3 has 15 amino acids. The chain's CDR3 is CASSSPGLERHEQFF. As DNA, the CDR3 is TGTGCCAGCAGCTCACCGGGACTAGAGAGGCATGAGCAGTTCTTC.

CDR3: CAWSEIALNYGYTF. DNA for the CDR3: TGTGCCTGGAGTGAGATCGCTTTAAACTATGGCTACACCTTC. J is TRBJ1-2 and V is TRBV30; no clear D. The CDR3 is 14 residues long. The V gene's germline CDR1 is GTSNPN and CDR2 SVGIG (reference sequence). Trimming cost V 1 base and J 2 bases, with 11 bases left between them.

V is TRBV7-2 and J is TRBJ2-1; D is unclear. Trimming removed 1 base from V and 0 bases from J, with 7 bases in between. The CDR3 loop spans 15 amino acids. Germline-derived CDR1 and CDR2 are SGHTA and FQGNSA. The CDR3 loop is CASSLDSSSYNEQFF. The CDR3 DNA follows: TGTGCCAGCAGCTTAGACTCGAGCTCCTACAATGAGCAGTTCTTC. Filled out from reference TRBV7-2 and TRBJ2-1, the complete variable domain reads GAGVSQSPSNKVTEKGKDVELRCDPISGHTALYWYRQSLGQGLEFLIYFQGNSAPDKSGLPSDRFSAERTGGSVSTLTIQRTQQEDSAVYLCASSLDSSSYNEQFFGPGTRLTVL.

This clonotype was seen only a few times. The chain joins TRBV29-1 to TRBJ2-5; D not resolved. Trimming shortened V by 7 bases and J by 5 bases, and 8 bases separated the two germline ends. CDR3 length: 10 residues. The germline V gene has CDR1 SQVTM and CDR2 ANQGSEA. The CDR3 reads CSASEETQYF. The CDR3, as DNA: TGCAGCGCATCAGAGGAGACCCAGTACTTC.

This clonotype appeared many times. V is TRBV28 and J is TRBJ2-1; tentative D call: TRBD2 (6 bases). Between the trimmed V and J ends, which lost 5 bases and 0 bases, there was a span of 20 bases. Germline V gives CDR1 MDHEN, CDR2 SYDVKM. CDR3 size: 18 residues. As DNA, the CDR3 is TGTGCCAGCAGTCGCCCTGAGGCGGGAAGGCGCTCCTACAATGAGCAGTTCTTC. As protein: CASSRPEAGRRSYNEQFF.

The chain recombines TRBV2 with TRBJ2-3; no definite D call. Germline loops: CDR1 SNHLY, CDR2 FYNNEI. V lost 3 bases and J 3 bases, leaving 10 bases between the germline ends. This CDR3 is 14 amino acids long. The CDR3 DNA is TGTGCCAGCAGTGATGACCTCCAGACAGATACGCAGTATTTT. This encodes CASSDDLQTDTQYF. The full variable domain, rest sourced from reference TRBV2 and TRBJ2-3, is EPEVTQTPSHQVTQMGQEVILRCVPISNHLYFYWYRQILGQKVEFLVSFYNNEISEKSEIFDDQFSVERPDGSNFTLKIRSTKLEDSAMYFCASSDDLQTDTQYFGPGTRLTVL.

The chain couples TRBV5-1 to TRBJ2-3, with TRBD1 identical over 7 bases. CDR3 length equals 15 residues. Unmatched junction bases numbered 7, after V lost 2 bases and J lost 4 bases. Looked up from germline, CDR1 is SGHRS and CDR2 is YFSETQ. The CDR3 here is CASSFQGERSDTQYF. The CDR3 bases are TGCGCCAGCAGCTTTCAGGGGGAAAGGTCAGATACGCAGTATTTT.

The rearrangement links TRBV7-9 to TRBJ2-5; 9 bases agree with TRBD2. The CDR3 is made up of 15 amino acids. Germline V gene data show CDR1 as SEHNR and CDR2 as FQNEAQ (reference sequence). With V trimmed by 7 bases and J by 2 bases, 8 bases remained unmatched. CDR3 DNA sequence: TGTGCCAGCAAACCTAGCGGGGCACAACAAGAGACCCAGTACTTC. Its translation: CASKPSGAQQETQYF.

In this sample, this clonotype turned up many times. The CDR3 is CATSDDRGTDTQYF. The DNA for the CDR3 is TGTGCCACCAGTGATGACAGGGGCACAGATACGCAGTATTTT. This rearrangement joins TRBV24-1 to TRBJ2-3, with 7 bases identical to TRBD1. The CDR3 loop spans 14 amino acids. After removal of 3 bases from V and 1 base from J, the junction contained 0 bases not matched to a gene. Germline-derived CDR1 and CDR2 are KGHDR and SFDVKD.

V is TRBV7-2 and J is TRBJ2-1; D not certain. Germline values: CDR1 SGHTA, CDR2 FQGNSA. V was clipped by 5 bases and J by 8 bases, with 7 bases between them. The CDR3 has 11 amino acids. The CDR3 nucleotides read TGTGCCAGCAGCGGTTACGATGAGCAGTTCTTC. Its protein product is CASSGYDEQFF. Based on the CDR3 plus reference TRBV7-2 and TRBJ2-1, the full variable domain is GAGVSQSPSNKVTEKGKDVELRCDPISGHTALYWYRQSLGQGLEFLIYFQGNSAPDKSGLPSDRFSAERTGGSVSTLTIQRTQQEDSAVYLCASSGYDEQFFGPGTRLTVL.

Here the CDR3 reads CSALPGQGAGQPQHF. The CDR3 nucleotides are TGCAGTGCTTTACCGGGACAGGGGGCCGGTCAGCCCCAGCATTTT. The chain links TRBV20-1 to TRBJ1-5; 12 bases fit TRBD1. With 5 bases clipped from V and 6 bases from J, the junction kept 8 bases outside the gene matches. CDR1 is DFQATT and CDR2 is SNEGSKA in the germline V gene (reference sequence). The CDR3 totals 15 residues.

The CDR3 loop is CASIPGLARYQETQYF. The CDR3 coding sequence is TGTGCCAGCATCCCAGGACTAGCGCGGTACCAAGAGACCCAGTACTTC. The rearrangement joins TRBV7-2 to TRBJ2-5; 9 nucleotides line up with TRBD2. The CDR3 sequence is 16 residues long. The germline gives CDR1 SGHTA, CDR2 FQGNSA. V gave up 7 bases and J gave up 0 bases; unmatched junction bases: 9. Variable domain in full (rest from reference TRBV7-2 and TRBJ2-5): GAGVSQSPSNKVTEKGKDVELRCDPISGHTALYWYRQSLGQGLEFLIYFQGNSAPDKSGLPSDRFSAERTGGSVSTLTIQRTQQEDSAVYLCASIPGLARYQETQYFGPGTRLLVL.

This clonotype was observed a handful of times. The rearrangement joins TRBV5-1 to TRBJ2-7; 12 bases line up with TRBD2. The junction had 0 bases not matched to a gene; V was cut back by 0 bases and J by 2 bases. CDR3 length: 15 amino acids. The germline V gene encodes CDR1 SGHRS and CDR2 YFSETQ. CDR3 DNA: TGCGCCAGCAGCTTGGGGACTAGCGGGACCTACGAGCAGTACTTC. It specifies CASSLGTSGTYEQYF.

The V gene is TRBV27, the J gene TRBJ1-4; 9 bases line up with TRBD1. Germline assignment: CDR1 MNHEY and CDR2 SMNVEV (reference sequence). CDR3 length: 16 amino acids. The J segment lost 4 bases and the V segment lost 4 bases, leaving 7 bases of the junction unmatched. The CDR3 is CASSYKQGAFNEKLFF. The CDR3 DNA is TGTGCCAGCAGTTACAAACAGGGGGCTTTTAATGAAAAACTGTTTTTT.

This clonotype was detected many times. This chain joins TRBV6-6 and TRBJ1-1, with TRBD1 matching 7 bases. Germline loops: CDR1 MNHNY, CDR2 SVGAGI (reference sequence). The trim removed 2 bases at V and 9 bases at J, leaving 3 bases unmatched. CDR3 length equals 12 residues. CDR3 in DNA: TGTGCCAGCAGTTACGTGGGACAGAAAGCTTTCTTT. It translates to CASSYVGQKAFF.

This clonotype has only a few counts. This rearrangement joins TRBV7-2 to TRBJ2-1; 9 positions agree with TRBD2. V lost 2 bases to trimming and J lost 6 bases; unmatched junction nucleotides: 14. Germline V gives CDR1 SGHTA, CDR2 FQGNSA. The CDR3 consists of 18 residues. In DNA form, the CDR3 reads TGTGCCAGCAGCTTATCGGTTAGCGGGAGAAGCGCACGCAATGAGCAGTTCTTC. Translation: CASSLSVSGRSARNEQFF.

This chain uses TRBV7-3 with TRBJ2-7; weak D call: TRBD2 (5 bases). V shed 0 bases and J shed 1 base, with 7 bases lying between them. CDR1 and CDR2 from the germline V gene are SGHTA and FQGTGA. The CDR3 totals 14 residues. DNA for the CDR3: TGTGCCAGCAGCTTAACCCCGGGGTCCTACGAGCAGTACTTC. This encodes CASSLTPGSYEQYF.